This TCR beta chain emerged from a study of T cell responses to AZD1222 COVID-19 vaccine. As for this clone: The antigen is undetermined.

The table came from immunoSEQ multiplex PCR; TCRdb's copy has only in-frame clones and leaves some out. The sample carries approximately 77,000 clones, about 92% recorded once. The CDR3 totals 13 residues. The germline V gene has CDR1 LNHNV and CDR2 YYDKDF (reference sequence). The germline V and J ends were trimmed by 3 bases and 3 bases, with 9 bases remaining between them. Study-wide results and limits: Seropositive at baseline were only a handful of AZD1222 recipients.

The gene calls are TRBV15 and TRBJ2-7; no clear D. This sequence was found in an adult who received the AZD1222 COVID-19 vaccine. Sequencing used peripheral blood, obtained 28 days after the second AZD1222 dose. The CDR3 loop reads CATSRDPNYEQYF. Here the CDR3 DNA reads TGTGCCACCAGCAGGGACCCTAACTACGAGCAGTACTTC.